The clone carrying this T cell receptor (beta chain) was observed a few times. Its antigen is undetermined. The V gene's germline CDR1 is SGHRS and CDR2 YFSETQ. V lost 0 bases and J lost 2; bases outside the gene matches: 6. CDR3 length: 16 amino acids. The data are from a study of T cells in Graves' hyperthyroidism and ophthalmopathy. Study-wide background: Specimen type is peripheral blood, collected at initial diagnosis prior to any treatment. Findings and limits, study-wide: Ophthalmopathy onset followed model prediction by a median about six months.

Exclusions: uncontrolled infection, other autoimmune disease, pregnancy, lactation. It was around 11 ml of fresh peripheral blood that supplied the PBMCs. Researchers took RNA transcripts and amplified the TCR beta CDR3 regions from them. Researchers ran a first-round RT-PCR on the TCR CDR3 using the HTBI primer set. TCRdb passed the multiplex PCR reads through MiXCR, listing each CDR3 protein once. Here the sample spans fewer than 650,000 distinct CDR3 sequences, about 15% being singletons. The sequencing sample was made of blood. This sequence originates from a middle-aged woman with Graves' hyperthyroidism. This chain links TRBV5-1 with TRBJ2-7; the match to TRBD2 covers 9 bases. CDR3 sequence: CASSLGLAVRTYEQYF. The CDR3 nucleotides read TGCGCCAGCAGCTTGGGACTAGCGGTGAGAACCTACGAGCAGTACTTC. Full variable domain (rest looked up from reference TRBV5-1 and TRBJ2-7): KAGVTQTPRYLIKTRGQQVTLSCSPISGHRSVSWYQQTPGQGLQFLFEYFSETQRNKGNFPGRFSGRQFSNSRSEMNVSTLELGDSALYLCASSLGLAVRTYEQYFGPGTRLTVT.